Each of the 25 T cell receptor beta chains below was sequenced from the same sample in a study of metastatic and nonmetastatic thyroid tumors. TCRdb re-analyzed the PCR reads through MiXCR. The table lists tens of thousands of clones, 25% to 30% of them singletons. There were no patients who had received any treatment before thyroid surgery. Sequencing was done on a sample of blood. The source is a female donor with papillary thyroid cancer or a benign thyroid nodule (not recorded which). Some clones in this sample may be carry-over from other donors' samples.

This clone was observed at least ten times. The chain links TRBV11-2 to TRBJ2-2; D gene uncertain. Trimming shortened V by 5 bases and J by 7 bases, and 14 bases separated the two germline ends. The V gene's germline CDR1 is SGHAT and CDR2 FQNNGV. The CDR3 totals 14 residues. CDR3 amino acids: CASSPQEVGGELFF. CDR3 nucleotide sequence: TGTGCCAGCAGCCCCCAGGAAGTAGGCGGGGAGCTGTTTTTT.

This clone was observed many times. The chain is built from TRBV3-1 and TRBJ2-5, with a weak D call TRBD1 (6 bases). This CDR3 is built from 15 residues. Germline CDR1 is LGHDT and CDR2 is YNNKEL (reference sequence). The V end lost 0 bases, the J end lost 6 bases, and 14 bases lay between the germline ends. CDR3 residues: CASSQEAGAIQTQYF. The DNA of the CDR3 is TGTGCCAGCAGCCAAGAGGCAGGGGCCATTCAGACCCAGTACTTC.

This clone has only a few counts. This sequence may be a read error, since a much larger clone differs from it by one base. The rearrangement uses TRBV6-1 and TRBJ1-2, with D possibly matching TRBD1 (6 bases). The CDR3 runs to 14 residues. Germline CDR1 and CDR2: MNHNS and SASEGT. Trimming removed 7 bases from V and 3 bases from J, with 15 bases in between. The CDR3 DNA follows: TGTGCCAGCATCTCCCGACAGGCCTACTATGGCTACACCTTC. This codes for CASISRQAYYGYTF.

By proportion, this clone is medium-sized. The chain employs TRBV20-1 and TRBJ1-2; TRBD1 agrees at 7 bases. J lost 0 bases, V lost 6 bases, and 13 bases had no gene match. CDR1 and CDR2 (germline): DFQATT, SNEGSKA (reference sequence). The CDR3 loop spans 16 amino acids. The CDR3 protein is CSATPLTGAANYGYTF. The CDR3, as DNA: TGCAGTGCCACACCGCTTACAGGGGCAGCTAACTATGGCTACACCTTC.

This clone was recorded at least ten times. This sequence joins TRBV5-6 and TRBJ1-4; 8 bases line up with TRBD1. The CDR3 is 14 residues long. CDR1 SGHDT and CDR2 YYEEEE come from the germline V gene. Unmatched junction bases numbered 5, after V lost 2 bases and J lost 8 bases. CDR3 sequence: CASSFGQGSEKLFF. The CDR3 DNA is TGTGCCAGCAGCTTCGGACAGGGAAGCGAAAAACTGTTTTTT.

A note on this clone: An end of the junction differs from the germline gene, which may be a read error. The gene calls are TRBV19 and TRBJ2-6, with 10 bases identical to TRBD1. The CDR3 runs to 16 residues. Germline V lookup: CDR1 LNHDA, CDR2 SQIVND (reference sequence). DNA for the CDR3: TGTGCCAGTAGTTCCTATCCCGGACAGGGGGGCAACGTCCTGACTTTC. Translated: CASSSYPGQGGNVLTF.

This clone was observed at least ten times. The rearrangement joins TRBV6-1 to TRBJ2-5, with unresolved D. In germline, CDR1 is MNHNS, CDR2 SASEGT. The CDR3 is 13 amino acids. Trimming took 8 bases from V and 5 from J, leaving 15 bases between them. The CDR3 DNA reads TGTGCCAGCTCTGATGGACCGGCGGAGACCCAGTACTTC. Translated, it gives CASSDGPAETQYF.

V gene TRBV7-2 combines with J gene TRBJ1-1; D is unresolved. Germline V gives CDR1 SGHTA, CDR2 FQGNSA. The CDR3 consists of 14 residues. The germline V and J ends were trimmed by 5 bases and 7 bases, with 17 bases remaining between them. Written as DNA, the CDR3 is TGTGCCAGCAGCATGAACCGGTACATGGGTGAAGCTTTCTTT. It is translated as CASSMNRYMGEAFF.

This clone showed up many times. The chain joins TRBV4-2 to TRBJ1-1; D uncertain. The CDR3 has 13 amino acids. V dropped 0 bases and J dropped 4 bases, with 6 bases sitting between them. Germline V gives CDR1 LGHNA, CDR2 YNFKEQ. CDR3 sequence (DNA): TGTGCCAGCAGCCAAGAAGGGCGCACTGAAGCTTTCTTT. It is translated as CASSQEGRTEAFF.

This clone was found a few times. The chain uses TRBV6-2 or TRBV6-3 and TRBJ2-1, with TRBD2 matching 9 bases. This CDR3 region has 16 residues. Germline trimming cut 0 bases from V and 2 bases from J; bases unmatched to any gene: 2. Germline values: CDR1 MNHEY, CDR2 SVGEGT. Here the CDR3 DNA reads TGTGCCAGCAGTTACTCAGCGGGAGGCGCCTACAATGAGCAGTTCTTC. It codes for CASSYSAGGAYNEQFF.

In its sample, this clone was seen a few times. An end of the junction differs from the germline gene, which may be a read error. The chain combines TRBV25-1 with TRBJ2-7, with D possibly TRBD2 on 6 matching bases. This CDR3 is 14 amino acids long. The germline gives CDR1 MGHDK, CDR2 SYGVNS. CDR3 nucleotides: TGTGTCAGCAGTGGCTCTTGGGTGGAGGAGGGGCAGTACTTC. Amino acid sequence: CVSSGSWVEEGQYF.

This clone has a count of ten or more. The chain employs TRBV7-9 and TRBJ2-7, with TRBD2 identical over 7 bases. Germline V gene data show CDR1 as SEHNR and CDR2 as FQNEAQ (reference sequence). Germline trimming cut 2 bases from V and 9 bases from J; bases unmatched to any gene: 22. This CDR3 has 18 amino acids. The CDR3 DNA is TGTGCCAGCAGCTTATCGTTTGGAGGGGCTAGCGGTGTTACCGTGCAGTACTTC. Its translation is CASSLSFGGASGVTVQYF.

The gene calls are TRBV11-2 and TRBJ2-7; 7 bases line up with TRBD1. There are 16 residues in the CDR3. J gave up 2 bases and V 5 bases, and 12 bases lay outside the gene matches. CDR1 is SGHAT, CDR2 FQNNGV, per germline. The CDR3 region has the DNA TGTGCCAGCAGCCGACTCGACAGGGTCGGAACCTACGAGCAGTACTTC. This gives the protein CASSRLDRVGTYEQYF.

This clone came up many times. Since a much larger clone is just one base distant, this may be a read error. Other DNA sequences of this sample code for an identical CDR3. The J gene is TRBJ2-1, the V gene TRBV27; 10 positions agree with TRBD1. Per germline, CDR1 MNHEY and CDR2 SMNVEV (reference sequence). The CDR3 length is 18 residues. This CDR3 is CASTPQVTRDRGRFEQFF. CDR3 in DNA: TGTGCCAGCACCCCTCAGGTCACTAGGGACAGGGGTAGGTTTGAGCAATTCTTC.

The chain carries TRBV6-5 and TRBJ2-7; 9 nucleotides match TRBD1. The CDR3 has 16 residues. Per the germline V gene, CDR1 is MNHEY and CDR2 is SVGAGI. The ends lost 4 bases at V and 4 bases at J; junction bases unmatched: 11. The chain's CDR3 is CASSFASGTGRYEQYF. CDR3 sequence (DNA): TGTGCCAGCAGTTTCGCCTCCGGGACAGGGAGGTACGAGCAGTACTTC.

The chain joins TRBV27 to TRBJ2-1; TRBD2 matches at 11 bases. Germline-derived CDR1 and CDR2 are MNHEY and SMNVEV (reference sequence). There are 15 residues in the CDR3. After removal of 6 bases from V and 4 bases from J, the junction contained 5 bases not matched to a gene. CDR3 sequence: CASSLGLAEYNEQFF. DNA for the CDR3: TGTGCCAGCAGCCTGGGACTAGCGGAATACAATGAGCAGTTCTTC.

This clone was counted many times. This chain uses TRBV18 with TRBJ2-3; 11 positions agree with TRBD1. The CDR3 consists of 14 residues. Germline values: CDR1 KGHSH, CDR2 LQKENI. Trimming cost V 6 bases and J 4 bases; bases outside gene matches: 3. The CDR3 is CASSGTGGADTQYF. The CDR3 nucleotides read TGTGCCAGCTCCGGGACAGGGGGGGCAGATACGCAGTATTTT.

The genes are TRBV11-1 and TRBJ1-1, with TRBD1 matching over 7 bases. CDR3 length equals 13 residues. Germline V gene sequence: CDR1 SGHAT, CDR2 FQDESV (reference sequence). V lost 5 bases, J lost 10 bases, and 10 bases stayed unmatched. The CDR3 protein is CASSIRQGGTAFF. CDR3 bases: TGTGCCAGCAGCATCCGGCAAGGGGGCACAGCTTTCTTT. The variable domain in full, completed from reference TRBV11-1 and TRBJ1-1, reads EAEVAQSPRYKITEKSQAVAFWCDPISGHATLYWYRQILGQGPELLVQFQDESVVDDSQLPKDRFSAERLKGVDSTLKIQPAELGDSAMYLCASSIRQGGTAFFGQGTRLTVV.

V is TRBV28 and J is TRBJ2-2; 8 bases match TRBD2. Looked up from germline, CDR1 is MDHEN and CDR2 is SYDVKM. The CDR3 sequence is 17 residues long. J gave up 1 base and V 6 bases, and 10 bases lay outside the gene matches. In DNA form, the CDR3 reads TGTGCCAGCAGCTTAAATAGCGGGGTGGGGAACACCGGGGAGCTGTTTTTT. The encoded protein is CASSLNSGVGNTGELFF.

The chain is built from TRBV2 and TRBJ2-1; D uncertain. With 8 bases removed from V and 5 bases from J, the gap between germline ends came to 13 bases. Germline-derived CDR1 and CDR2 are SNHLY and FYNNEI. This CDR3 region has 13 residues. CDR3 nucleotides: TGTGCCAGCCAGGTCCAAAGGAACAATGAGCAGTTCTTC. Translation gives CASQVQRNNEQFF.

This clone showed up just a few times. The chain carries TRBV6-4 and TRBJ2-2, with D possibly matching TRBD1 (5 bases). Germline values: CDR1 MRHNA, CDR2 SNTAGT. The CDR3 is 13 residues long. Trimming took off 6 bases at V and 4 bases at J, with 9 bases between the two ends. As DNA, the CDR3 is TGTGCCAGCAGAGAGCAGGGCACCGGGGAGCTGTTTTTT. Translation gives CASREQGTGELFF.

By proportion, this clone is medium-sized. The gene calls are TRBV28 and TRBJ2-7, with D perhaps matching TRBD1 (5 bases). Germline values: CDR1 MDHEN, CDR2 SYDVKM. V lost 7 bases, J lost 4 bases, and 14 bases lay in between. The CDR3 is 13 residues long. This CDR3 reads CASKGVSEYEQYF. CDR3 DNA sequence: TGTGCCAGCAAAGGGGTCTCGGAATACGAGCAGTACTTC.

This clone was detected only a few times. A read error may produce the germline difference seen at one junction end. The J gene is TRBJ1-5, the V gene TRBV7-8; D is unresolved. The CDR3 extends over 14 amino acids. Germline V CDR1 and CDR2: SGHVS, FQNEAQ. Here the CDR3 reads CASGLVRNNQPQHF. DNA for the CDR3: TGTGCCAGCGGCTTAGTCAGAAACAATCAGCCCCAGCATTTT.

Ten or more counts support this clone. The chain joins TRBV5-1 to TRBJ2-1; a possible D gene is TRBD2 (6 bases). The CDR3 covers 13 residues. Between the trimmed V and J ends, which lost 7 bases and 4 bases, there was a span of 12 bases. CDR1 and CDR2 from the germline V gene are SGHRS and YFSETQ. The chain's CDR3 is CASGPGEYNEQFF. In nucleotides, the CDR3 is TGCGCCAGCGGACCGGGGGAATACAATGAGCAGTTCTTC.

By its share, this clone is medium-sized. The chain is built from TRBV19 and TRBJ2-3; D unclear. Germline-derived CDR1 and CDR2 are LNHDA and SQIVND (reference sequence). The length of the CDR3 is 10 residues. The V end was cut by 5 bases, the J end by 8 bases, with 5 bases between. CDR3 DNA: TGTGCCAGTAGTGCCGGTACGCAGTATTTT. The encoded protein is CASSAGTQYF.